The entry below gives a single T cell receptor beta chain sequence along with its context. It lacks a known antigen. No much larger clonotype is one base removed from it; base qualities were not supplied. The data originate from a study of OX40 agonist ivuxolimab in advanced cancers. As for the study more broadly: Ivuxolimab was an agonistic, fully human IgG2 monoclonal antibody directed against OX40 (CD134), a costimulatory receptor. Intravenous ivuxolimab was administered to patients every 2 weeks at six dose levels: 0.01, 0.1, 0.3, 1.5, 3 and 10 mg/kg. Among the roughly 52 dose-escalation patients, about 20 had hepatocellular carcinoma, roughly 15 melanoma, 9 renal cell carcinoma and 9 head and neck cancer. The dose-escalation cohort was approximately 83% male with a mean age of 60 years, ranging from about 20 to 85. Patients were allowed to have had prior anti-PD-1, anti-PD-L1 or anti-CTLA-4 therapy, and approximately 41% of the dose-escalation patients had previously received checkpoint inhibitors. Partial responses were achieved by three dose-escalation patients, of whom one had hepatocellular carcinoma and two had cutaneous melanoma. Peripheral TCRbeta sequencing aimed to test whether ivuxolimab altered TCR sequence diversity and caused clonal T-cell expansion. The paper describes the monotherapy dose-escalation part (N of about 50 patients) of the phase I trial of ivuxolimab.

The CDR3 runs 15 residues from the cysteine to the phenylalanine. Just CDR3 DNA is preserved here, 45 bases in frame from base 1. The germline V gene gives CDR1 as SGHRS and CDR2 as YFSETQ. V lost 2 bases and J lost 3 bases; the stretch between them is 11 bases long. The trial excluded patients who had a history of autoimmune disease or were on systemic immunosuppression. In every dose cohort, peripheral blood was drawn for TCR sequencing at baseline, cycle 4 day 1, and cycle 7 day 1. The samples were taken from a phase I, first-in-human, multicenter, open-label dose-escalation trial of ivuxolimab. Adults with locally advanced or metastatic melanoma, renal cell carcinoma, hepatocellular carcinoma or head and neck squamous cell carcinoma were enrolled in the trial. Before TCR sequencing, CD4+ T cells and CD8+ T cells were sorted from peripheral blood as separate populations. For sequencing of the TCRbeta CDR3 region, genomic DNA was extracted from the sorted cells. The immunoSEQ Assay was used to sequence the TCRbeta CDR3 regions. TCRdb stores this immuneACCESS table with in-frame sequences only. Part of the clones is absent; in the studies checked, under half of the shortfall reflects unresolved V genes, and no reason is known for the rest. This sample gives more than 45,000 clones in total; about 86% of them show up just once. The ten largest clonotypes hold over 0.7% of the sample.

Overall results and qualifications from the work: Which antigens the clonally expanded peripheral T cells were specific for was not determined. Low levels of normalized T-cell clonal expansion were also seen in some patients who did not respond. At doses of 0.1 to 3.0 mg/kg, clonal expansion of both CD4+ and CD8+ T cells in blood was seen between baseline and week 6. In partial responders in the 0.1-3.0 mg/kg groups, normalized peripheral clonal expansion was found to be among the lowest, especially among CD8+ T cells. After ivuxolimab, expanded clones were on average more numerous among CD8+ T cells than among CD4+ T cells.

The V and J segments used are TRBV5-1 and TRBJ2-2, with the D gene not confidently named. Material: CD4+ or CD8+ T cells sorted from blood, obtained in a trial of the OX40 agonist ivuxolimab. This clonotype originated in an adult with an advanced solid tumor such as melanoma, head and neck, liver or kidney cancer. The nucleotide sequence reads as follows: TGCGCCAGCAGCTTAGGCCAGCGAGACACCGGGGAGCTGTTTTTT. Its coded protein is CASSLGQRDTGELFF.